This TCR beta chain was recorded in a study of low-dose radiotherapy and immunotherapy resistance in tumors. The wider study: Every six weeks patients received intravenous ipilimumab 1 mg/kg, and every two weeks they received intravenous nivolumab 240 mg.

This CDR3 has 12 amino acids. Germline V gene lookup returns CDR1 SGHDN and CDR2 FVKESK. V was pared by 4 bases and J by 4 bases, with 6 bases between. This clonotype was counted many times. A roughly 20-cycle PCR with a constant-region primer and V-primer adapter amplified TCRs. mRNA that had been isolated underwent amplification through in vitro transcription. TCRdb itself ran the reads through MiXCR, one entry per CDR3 protein. The sample lists tens of thousands of distinct CDR3 sequences; 12% were seen once. Time point here: before trial treatment. The sequenced sample was PBMCs, obtained before treatment. The chain recombines TRBV14 with TRBJ2-3; D gene ambiguous. This sequence was found in a female donor with ovarian cancer. The CDR3 DNA sequence: TGTGCCAGCAGCCGTTTTTCAGATACGCAGTATTTT. Its protein is CASSRFSDTQYF.